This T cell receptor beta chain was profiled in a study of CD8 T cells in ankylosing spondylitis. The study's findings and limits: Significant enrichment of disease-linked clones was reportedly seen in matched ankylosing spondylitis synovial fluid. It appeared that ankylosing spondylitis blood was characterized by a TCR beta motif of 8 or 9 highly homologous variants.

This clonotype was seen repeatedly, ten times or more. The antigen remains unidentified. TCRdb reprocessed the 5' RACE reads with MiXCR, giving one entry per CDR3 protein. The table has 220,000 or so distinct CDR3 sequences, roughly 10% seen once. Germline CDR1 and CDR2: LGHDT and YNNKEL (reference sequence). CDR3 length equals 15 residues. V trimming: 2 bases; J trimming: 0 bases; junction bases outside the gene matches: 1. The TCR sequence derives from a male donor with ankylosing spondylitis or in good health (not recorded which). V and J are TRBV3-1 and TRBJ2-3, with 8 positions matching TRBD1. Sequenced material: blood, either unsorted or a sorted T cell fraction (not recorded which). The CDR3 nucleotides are TGTGCCAGCAGCCAAACAGGGGGGAGCACAGATACGCAGTATTTT. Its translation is CASSQTGGSTDTQYF.